The 15 T cell receptor beta chains below all came from one sample that was sequenced in a study of beta chain features in type 1 diabetes. Of the isolated RNA, all was reverse transcribed, and so the sequenced material was expressed TCRB transcripts. Generated by immunoSEQ multiplex PCR, the TCRdb table keeps only in-frame clones and is missing some. In the table there are more than 8,500 clones, around three quarters of which are singletons. The material sequenced was Tregs from blood. The receptors here all came from a woman aged 18 to 35 in good health.

This clone was seen a single time. The chain recombines TRBV7-2 with TRBJ2-1; the D gene is possibly TRBD1 (5 bases). Germline CDR1 is SGHTA and CDR2 is FQGNSA. Trimming cost V 2 bases and J 8 bases, with 13 bases left between them. The CDR3 sequence is 14 residues long. The CDR3 nucleotides are TGTGCCAGCAGCTTAACGCAGGGCCCCCATGAGCAGTTCTTC. The encoded protein is CASSLTQGPHEQFF.

The CDR3: CASIPYGGGFREQFF. The CDR3 DNA follows: TGTGCCAGCATTCCCTATGGCGGGGGGTTTAGAGAGCAGTTCTTC. The chain recombines TRBV2 with TRBJ2-1; TRBD2 matches at 8 bases. This CDR3 is built from 15 residues. The V gene end was trimmed by 7 bases and the J gene end by 10 bases; junction bases not matched to a gene: 15. Germline V gives CDR1 SNHLY, CDR2 FYNNEI.

The chain couples TRBV7-2 to TRBJ2-7; TRBD1 might be the D (5 bases). Germline loops: CDR1 SGHTA, CDR2 FQGNSA. The CDR3 has 14 residues. V lost 3 bases to trimming and J lost 4 bases, with 13 bases between them. The CDR3 region has the DNA TGTGCCAGCAGCTTTTTAGGGGTTGGTTACGAGCAGTACTTC. This encodes CASSFLGVGYEQYF. Using reference TRBV7-2 and TRBJ2-7 for the parts outside the CDR3, the full variable domain is GAGVSQSPSNKVTEKGKDVELRCDPISGHTALYWYRQSLGQGLEFLIYFQGNSAPDKSGLPSDRFSAERTGGSVSTLTIQRTQQEDSAVYLCASSFLGVGYEQYFGPGTRLTVT.

CDR3 nucleotides: TGTGCCAGTAGTTCGGGGGTCACTGAAGCTTTCTTT. It codes for CASSSGVTEAFF. This rearrangement joins TRBV19 to TRBJ1-1; the D gene is possibly TRBD1 (5 bases). CDR3 length equals 12 residues. V was shortened by 5 bases and J by 4 bases, with 8 bases between the two germline ends. CDR1 and CDR2 from the germline V gene are LNHDA and SQIVND (reference sequence).

The chain recombines TRBV7-9 with TRBJ2-7; 9 bases are shared with TRBD1. V dropped 4 bases and J dropped 3; count of bases not matched to a gene: 4. This CDR3 comprises 14 residues. CDR1 SEHNR and CDR2 FQNEAQ come from the germline V gene (reference sequence). CDR3 amino acids: CASSSGTGHYEQYF. CDR3 nucleotides: TGTGCCAGCAGCTCCGGGACAGGGCACTACGAGCAGTACTTC. The whole variable domain, filled in from reference TRBV7-9 and TRBJ2-7, reads DTGVSQNPRHKITKRGQNVTFRCDPISEHNRLYWYRQTLGQGPEFLTYFQNEAQLEKSRLLSDRFSAERPKGSFSTLEIQRTEQGDSAMYLCASSSGTGHYEQYFGPGTRLTVT.

The rearrangement uses TRBV5-1 and TRBJ2-2, with a possible D match to TRBD2 (6 bases). Germline V CDR1 and CDR2: SGHRS, YFSETQ. The CDR3 loop spans 16 amino acids. V lost 9 bases to trimming and J lost 1 base, with 19 bases between them. CDR3 sequence: CATTRVWRGNTGELFF. CDR3 coding DNA: TGCGCCACCACCCGGGTATGGCGGGGGAACACCGGGGAGCTGTTTTTT.

The chain recombines TRBV29-1 with TRBJ2-2, with D unresolved. The CDR3 runs 12 residues. The germline gives CDR1 SQVTM, CDR2 ANQGSEA. The V end was cut by 6 bases, the J end by 2 bases, with 7 bases between. The chain's CDR3 is CSVRSNTGELFF. The CDR3 DNA reads as TGCAGCGTCAGGTCCAACACCGGGGAGCTGTTTTTT.

The V and J genes are TRBV27 and TRBJ2-2, with D possibly matching TRBD2 (5 bases). This CDR3 contains 16 residues. Trimming shortened V by 3 bases and J by 4 bases, and 15 bases separated the two germline ends. The germline CDR1 and CDR2 sequences are MNHEY and SMNVEV (reference sequence). This chain's CDR3 is CASSFNPPGITGELFF. As DNA, the CDR3 is TGTGCCAGCAGTTTTAATCCCCCGGGGATCACCGGGGAGCTGTTTTTT.

The chain recombines TRBV5-1 with TRBJ2-5; 12 bases map to TRBD2. The tail of the sequence fits TRBJ2-7 better, so the J call may be wrong. The CDR3 is 14 residues long. Germline CDR1 reads SGHRS; CDR2 reads YFSETQ. This chain's CDR3 is CASRRTSGIGEQYF. CDR3 nucleotide sequence: TGCGCCAGCAGACGGACTAGCGGGATCGGCGAGCAGTACTTC.

This chain uses TRBV4-2 with TRBJ2-1; tentatively, D is TRBD2 (5 bases). The CDR3 has 15 residues. The germline V gene has CDR1 LGHNA and CDR2 YNFKEQ. Trimming took 0 bases from V and 5 from J, leaving 11 bases between them. As DNA, the CDR3 is TGTGCCAGCAGCCAAGACCCGGGAAGTGACAATGAGCAGTTCTTC. Translation gives CASSQDPGSDNEQFF.

The chain has TRBV30 and TRBJ1-2, with 7 bases identical to TRBD1. Germline CDR1 and CDR2: GTSNPN and SVGIG (reference sequence). The CDR3 is made up of 16 amino acids. The V gene end was trimmed by 2 bases and the J gene end by 4 bases; junction bases not matched to a gene: 13. CDR3: CAWSRKQGKIRYGYTF. In DNA form, the CDR3 reads TGTGCCTGGAGTCGCAAACAGGGGAAGATACGCTATGGCTACACCTTC.

The chain is built from TRBV7-2 and TRBJ2-2; no clear D gene. V lost 2 bases and J 4 bases, leaving 8 bases between the germline ends. The germline V gene has CDR1 SGHTA and CDR2 FQGNSA. The CDR3 is made up of 14 amino acids. The DNA of the CDR3 is TGTGCCAGCAGCTTACGCGGTAGCACCGGGGAGCTGTTTTTT. Amino acid sequence: CASSLRGSTGELFF.

In this sample, this clone turned up a few times. This sequence joins TRBV18 and TRBJ1-5, with D perhaps matching TRBD1 (6 bases). Germline CDR1 is KGHSH and CDR2 is LQKENI. The CDR3 length is 16 residues. Trimming pared 1 base from V and 3 bases from J, leaving 13 bases between. The CDR3 sequence: CASSPRQTGNNQPQHF. CDR3 in DNA: TGTGCCAGCTCACCACGACAAACAGGGAACAATCAGCCCCAGCATTTT.

This sequence joins TRBV19 and TRBJ2-2, with a possible D match to TRBD1 (5 bases). Germline V gene sequence: CDR1 LNHDA, CDR2 SQIVND (reference sequence). The CDR3 has 13 amino acids. V was trimmed by 5 bases and J by 5 bases, leaving 9 bases between them. CDR3 protein: CASSPGITGELFF. The CDR3 DNA is TGTGCCAGTAGTCCAGGGATTACCGGGGAGCTGTTTTTT.

This chain joins TRBV11-2 and TRBJ2-7; 8 bases match TRBD1. Trimming at V came to 4 bases and at J to 6 bases, leaving 8 bases not matched to a gene. CDR1 and CDR2 (germline): SGHAT, FQNNGV. CDR3 size: 14 residues. The CDR3 coding sequence is TGTGCCAGCAGCTCCCTGGACAGGGCACGCGAGCAGTACTTC. Its protein product is CASSSLDRAREQYF.